A single sample is the source of the 8 T cell receptor beta chains below, sequenced in a study of graft-versus-host responses after intestinal transplantation. No cognate antigen is known for these TCRs. Some clones are missing from TCRdb's copy, which holds only in-frame ones; the method was immunoSEQ multiplex PCR. The sample lists tens of thousands of clones, around 92% occurring once. The sample consisted of unstimulated CD4+ T cells sorted from spleen or lymph node cells, taken before intestinal transplant. These receptors were taken from a human donor who received an intestinal transplant.

The chain has TRBV4-3 and TRBJ2-4, with 8 bases that match TRBD1. V shed 3 bases, J shed 7 bases, and the junction held 5 bases outside the gene matches. CDR1 is LGHNA, CDR2 YSLEER, per germline. This CDR3 spans 14 amino acids. The CDR3, as DNA: TGCGCCAGCAGCCAGAGGACAGGGTGGAACATTCAGTACTTC. Amino acid sequence: CASSQRTGWNIQYF.

The V and J genes are TRBV6-5 and TRBJ1-2, with D possibly TRBD1 on 5 matching bases. V was trimmed by 0 bases and J by 7 bases, leaving 15 bases between them. Germline values: CDR1 MNHEY, CDR2 SVGAGI. The length of the CDR3 is 15 residues. DNA of the CDR3: TGTGCCAGCAGTTACTCGGAGGGGTATTTGAGTGGCTACACCTTC. It encodes CASSYSEGYLSGYTF.

This sequence joins TRBV10-1 and TRBJ1-1; a possible D gene is TRBD1 (6 bases). Trimming cost V 4 bases and J 4 bases, with 13 bases left between them. Germline V lookup: CDR1 WNHNN, CDR2 SYGVQD (reference sequence). This CDR3 spans 14 amino acids. The CDR3: CASSAQGLGTEAFF. The CDR3 coding sequence is TGCGCCAGCAGTGCTCAGGGGCTGGGCACTGAAGCTTTCTTT.

The chain couples TRBV5-1 to TRBJ2-5; 7 nucleotides line up with TRBD2. This CDR3 is 14 amino acids long. Trimming took 4 bases from V and 2 from J; bases not matched to a gene: 5. Germline loops: CDR1 SGHRS, CDR2 YFSETQ. CDR3 nucleotides: TGCGCCAGCAGCCCGGGAGGTGGGCAAGAGACCCAGTACTTC. Protein product: CASSPGGGQETQYF.

V gene TRBV5-1 combines with J gene TRBJ2-5; D unresolved. This CDR3 has 13 residues. Germline lookup yields CDR1 SGHRS and CDR2 YFSETQ. V was cut by 5 bases and J by 0 bases, with 8 bases left in between. CDR3 coding DNA: TGCGCCAGCAGTATGGGCTACCAAGAGACCCAGTACTTC. Translated, it gives CASSMGYQETQYF.

This chain joins TRBV11-3 and TRBJ2-1, with TRBD1 matching 9 bases. This CDR3 has 17 amino acids. Unmatched junction bases numbered 12, after V lost 5 bases and J lost 4 bases. The germline gives CDR1 SGHNT, CDR2 YENEEA. The CDR3 is CASSHPLRDRAYNEQFF. CDR3 DNA: TGTGCCAGCAGCCATCCCCTTCGGGACAGGGCATACAATGAGCAGTTCTTC.

The chain has TRBV25-1 and TRBJ2-5, with D perhaps TRBD1 (7 bases). V shed 10 bases and J shed 5 bases, with 14 bases lying between them. This CDR3 has 12 residues. CDR1 is MGHDK, CDR2 SYGVNS, per germline. The CDR3 is CATKGAGETQYF. The DNA for the CDR3 is TGTGCCACCAAGGGGGCGGGGGAGACCCAGTACTTC.

The chain links TRBV19 to TRBJ2-2; perhaps TRBD2 as D (5 bases). The V gene's germline CDR1 is LNHDA and CDR2 SQIVND (reference sequence). Trimming took 8 bases from V and 2 from J, leaving 9 bases between them. The CDR3 runs 13 residues. Written as DNA, the CDR3 is TGTGCCAGTGGTGGACTTAACACCGGGGAGCTGTTTTTT. This sequence encodes CASGGLNTGELFF.